This is a list of T cell receptor beta chains from one sample in a study of blood T cell repertoires in COVID-19. This table comes from immunoSEQ multiplex PCR, and its TCRdb copy is limited to in-frame clones, with some not included. The sample holds under 150,000 clones; around nine tenths are singletons and the top ten take more than 2%. What was sequenced was peripheral blood. The receptors come from a man aged 65 to 85 with active COVID-19. Both conserved end residues are part of each CDR3. Fields, in order: V gene, CDR3 protein.

TRBV2,CATGESTGGPIQETQYF
TRBV7-9,CASSSTDRRYNEQFF
TRBV15,CATSSSRAVYEQYF
TRBV14,CASSPRDRVGGTEAFF
TRBV19,CASSRRGEADQPQHF
TRBV9,CASSVATGDVLFF
TRBV3-1/TRBV3-2,CASSPTGGAGELFF
TRBV5-4,CASSLKTGGKTQYF
TRBV5-1,CASKLAIGSYNEQFF
TRBV27,CASSNGGTSGRTRYTQYF
TRBV4-3,CASSQGTGTYEQYF
TRBV2,CASREGTSGANTGELFF
TRBV28,CASPRDRGSLSTEAFF
TRBV19,CASSTDRSNQPQHF
TRBV6-5,CASSTYGYTF
TRBV6-2/TRBV6-3,CASSYPRLGTASYGYTF
TRBV7-2,CASSLGQGRSYNSPLHF
TRBV5-1,CASSLGGDREKLFF